This T cell receptor (beta chain) is from a study of identical twins (dated by TCRdb to 2015 to 2016). Study-wide context: To test whether fetal clonotypes persist, the study used deep sequencing on TCR alpha and beta repertoires from monozygotic twins, unrelated adults of various ages, and cord blood. To rule out contamination, replicate twin experiments were performed at different times with different library preparation protocols. General conclusions and limits of the study: Recombination models systematically underestimated out-of-frame TCR alpha sharing in monozygotic twins but agreed with sharing between unrelated individuals. Invariant T cells such as MAIT and iNKT could partly confound zero-insertion analyses, although diverse VJ usage argued against such confounding for most clonotypes. Compared with coincidental sharing between unrelated individuals, an excess of low generation-probability sequences was observed among out-of-frame TCR alpha sequences shared between twins. Excess twin sharing in beta out-of-frame sequences was weaker because fewer shared sequences lowered the signal-to-noise ratio. Because the same donors could not be followed over many years, conclusions were based on cross-sectional statistical analysis. Fewer insertions were carried by abundant cord blood beta clonotypes, a similar but weaker trend appeared in young adult naive repertoires, and no such trend appeared in memory repertoires.

Only healthy Caucasian donors were included. Three pairs of female monozygotic twins, all aged 18 to 29 years, were included in the twin cohort. Positive isolation kits from Invitrogen were used to isolate the CD4+ and CD8+ T cell populations. The protocol used for the library was 5' RACE. For sequencing, an Illumina HiSeq 2000 was employed. A universal primer binding site was introduced by template switching, and a unique molecular identifier was present in the final cDNA, enabling accurate counting of TCR cDNA molecules. Specific primers in the conserved constant-segment region were used to synthesize first-strand cDNA for TCR alpha and beta chains. To control for contamination, each cDNA library was double barcoded with a SMART-Mk sample barcode plus Illumina barcodes. TruSeq adapter sequences along with Illumina sample barcodes were introduced in two successive PCR steps. Sequencing of the TCR alpha and beta cDNA libraries was done on the Illumina HiSeq platform using custom primers. Regarding the original processing steps: MiGEC processed the raw reads to extract unique molecular identifiers, while MiXCR was used to determine the CDR3 positions. For each individual, recombination models were inferred using an EM algorithm with the repgenHMM and IGoR tools. The analysis of shared clonotypes was done with the tcR package in R, with sharing normalized by the product of cloneset sizes. To study raw recombination without the effects of thymic and clonal selection, out-of-frame nonproductive sequences were analyzed. TCRdb applied fastp at Q25 and MiXCR to the public reads, then kept only in-frame beta chains. CDR3 protein sequences are deduplicated, and each keeps its most common genes and DNA. For this entry, the V and J calls and clone size follow TCRdb and not the study's own pipeline. The sample has about 250,000 distinct CDR3 sequences on record, approximately 8.6% of them singletons. About 3% of the sample is held by the ten biggest clonotypes.

V has 4 bases trimmed and J has 6 bases trimmed; junction bases matching no gene number 10. The CDR3 numbers 15 residues from cysteine through phenylalanine. CDR3 DNA only is kept here, 45 bases in frame from base 1. Looking up the germline V gene yields CDR1 SGHRS and CDR2 YFSETQ. This clonotype appeared a few times. Its binding antigen is unknown. Base qualities are not recorded, but no much larger clone differs from it by a single base. In addition, the sample was reused for a study of yellow fever vaccine responses in identical twins. As the second publication notes: According to the authors, in identical twins the way T cells responded to vaccination appeared partly convergent and partly personalized. In the study, vaccine-responding T cell clones were precisely tracked in identical twins.

Sequences were obtained from CD8+ T cells sorted from blood. The chain links TRBV5-1 with TRBJ2-7, with 10 middle bases fitting TRBD1. The sequence was collected from a woman under 30 in good health. The bases are TGCGCCAGCAGCCTACCGGACAGGGGGTATGGCGAGCAGTACTTC. It specifies CASSLPDRGYGEQYF.